This T cell receptor beta chain originates from a study of T-cell reconstitution after alpha-beta-depleted transplantation in children. Germline CDR1 and CDR2: SQVTM and ANQGSEA. The CDR3 spans 13 residues. V lost 3 bases, J lost 0 bases, and 6 bases lay in between. Preparation of the TCRbeta library used unique molecular identifiers. TCRdb called the PCR reads again in MiXCR, with one record for every CDR3 protein. The sample includes hundreds of thousands of distinct CDR3 sequences, 16% of them seen just once. This clonotype was found a few times. The material sequenced was PBMCs from the stem cell graft donor, taken from the stem cell graft. The genes are TRBV29-1 and TRBJ1-3; D unresolved. This receptor was taken from a human donor who donated a stem cell graft to a child with acute myeloid leukemia. The CDR3 spells CSVELVSGNTIYF. The CDR3 DNA reads as TGCAGCGTTGAGCTGGTCTCTGGAAACACCATATATTTT.